This is a list of T cell receptor beta chains from one sample in a study of blood T cell repertoires in COVID-19. The data were produced by immunoSEQ multiplex PCR, yet TCRdb's version contains in-frame clones alone and is incomplete. The sample comprises about 150,000 clones, 75% to 85% of which are singletons, and 4.5% to 5% rests with the top ten. Source material: peripheral blood. Receptors originate from a woman in her seventies with COVID-19, enrolled during active disease. Both conserved end residues are part of each CDR3. A D gene is named only where the DNA matches it firmly. Some rows have no size entry. The others give once, few or many, or a class for an expanded clone.

>TRBJ1-1|.|.|TRBV19
TGTGCCAGTAGTTCAGGGGTGGCGAACACTGAAGCTTTCTTT
CASSSGVANTEAFF
>TRBJ2-7|.|.|TRBV6-2/TRBV6-3
TGTGCCAGCAGTTTCGGTTCCCCCTACGAGCAGTACTTC
CASSFGSPYEQYF
>TRBJ2-1|medium-sized|TRBD2|TRBV5-1
TGCGCCAGCAGCTCTCTAGCGGGGGGCCCCCACTACAATGAGCAGTTCTTC
CASSSLAGGPHYNEQFF
>TRBJ2-3|.|TRBD2|TRBV7-2
TGTGCCAGCAGCTTAGATCCGGGGGGGCTAGGTGGAACGCAGTATTTT
CASSLDPGGLGGTQYF
>TRBJ1-4|.|.|TRBV19
TGTGCCAGTAGTCCAGGGATTGCTAATGAAAAACTGTTTTTT
CASSPGIANEKLFF
>TRBJ2-7|few|TRBD1|TRBV5-1
TGCGCCAGCAGCCGACAGGGGGCTTTCGACGAGCAGTACTTC
CASSRQGAFDEQYF
>TRBJ1-5|.|.|TRBV5-1
TGCGCCAGCAGGAGGGATAGCAATCAGCCCCAGCATTTT
CASRRDSNQPQHF
>TRBJ2-7|many|TRBD1|TRBV25-1
TGTGCCAGCAGTCCTAAAAGCGGGGACAGGGGTTACGAGCAGTACTTC
CASSPKSGDRGYEQYF
>TRBJ1-1|once|TRBD1|TRBV7-9
TGTGCCAGCAGCATCGGGACAGGGGGCGCGAACACTGAAGCTTTCTTT
CASSIGTGGANTEAFF
>TRBJ2-1|.|TRBD1|TRBV6-5
TGTGCCTCTACGCCCGGGACAGGGTACAATGAGCAGTTCTTC
CASTPGTGYNEQFF
>TRBJ1-2|few|.|TRBV6-5
TGTGCCAGCAGCTCCACCCACAACTTCGACTTGGGCTACACCTTC
CASSSTHNFDLGYTF
>TRBJ2-2|.|.|TRBV7-7
TGTGCCAGCAGCTTTCAGGGGACCGGGGAGCTGTTTTTT
CASSFQGTGELFF
>TRBJ2-6|.|TRBD1|TRBV15
TGTGCCACCAGCAGGGAGACTAAACCGGGACAGGGAATTACCAACGTCCTGACTTTC
CATSRETKPGQGITNVLTF
>TRBJ1-2|.|.|TRBV19
TGTGCCAGTACTACAGGGTTCAACTATGGCTACACCTTC
CASTTGFNYGYTF
>TRBJ2-7|.|TRBD2|TRBV6-5
TGTGCCAGCAGAACAAGCGGGGAGTCCTACGAGCAGTACTTC
CASRTSGESYEQYF
>TRBJ1-1|many|.|TRBV4-1
TGCGCCAGCAGCCAAGTAGCCGGTGAAGCTTTCTTT
CASSQVAGEAFF
>TRBJ1-6|.|.|TRBV7-3
TGTGCCAGCAGCGAGGAGGCGCGGGGCTCACCCCTCCACTTT
CASSEEARGSPLHF
>TRBJ1-2|few|.|TRBV10-2
TGCGCCAGCAGTGAGGGGGCGGCCAACTATGGCTACACCTTC
CASSEGAANYGYTF
>TRBJ1-1|.|.|TRBV30
TGTGCCTGGAGTGAGTCGCAGGGGCACACTGAAGCTTTCTTT
CAWSESQGHTEAFF
>TRBJ1-3|.|.|TRBV30
TGTGCCTGGAGCACAAAGGGGACTGGAAACACCATATATTTT
CAWSTKGTGNTIYF
>TRBJ1-5|.|.|TRBV21-1
TGTGCCAGCAGCACCCACCTACCGACAGGGGCCCCACTCAATCAGCCCCAGCATTTT
CASSTHLPTGAPLNQPQHF
>TRBJ2-3|.|TRBD2|TRBV27
TGTGCCAGCAGTTCTCGACCGGGACTAGCGGGGGCCACAGATACGCAGTATTTT
CASSSRPGLAGATDTQYF
>TRBJ1-1|.|.|TRBV10-3
TGTGCCATCAGTGAGGAAAGCGCGGGAGGTGAAGCTTTCTTT
CAISEESAGGEAFF
>TRBJ2-7|.|.|TRBV3-1/TRBV3-2
TGTGCCAGCAGCCAAGACGGTTCTACCTCCTACGAGCAGTACTTC
CASSQDGSTSYEQYF
>TRBJ1-2|.|TRBD1|TRBV29-1
TGCAGCGTACGTGGACAGGCCGAGGGAGGCTACACCTTC
CSVRGQAEGGYTF
>TRBJ1-5|.|TRBD1|TRBV19
TGTGCCAGTAGTATAAGTGGCGGGACAGGGGATGTTAGCAATCAGCCCCAGCATTTT
CASSISGGTGDVSNQPQHF
>TRBJ1-1|.|.|TRBV21-1
TGTGCCAGCAGCAGCCCGGACAGGGGAACTGAAGCTTTCTTT
CASSSPDRGTEAFF
>TRBJ1-1|.|TRBD1|TRBV7-9
TGTGCCAGCAGCCCGAGGGGGCTGGGGCCCACTGAAGCTTTCTTT
CASSPRGLGPTEAFF
>TRBJ2-5|.|.|TRBV29-1
TGCAGCGTTGTCCGGGAGACCCAGTACTTC
CSVVRETQYF
>TRBJ1-6|.|.|TRBV14
TGTGCCAGCAGCCAAGGCGGGGGCGGGATTGCCAATTCACCCCTCCACTTT
CASSQGGGGIANSPLHF
>TRBJ2-7|once|TRBD1|TRBV7-9
TGTGCCAGCAGCCGTACCGGGACAGGGGGCTCCTACGAGCAGTACTTC
CASSRTGTGGSYEQYF
>TRBJ1-2|.|TRBD1|TRBV7-2
TGTGCCAGCAGCTCACAGGGGGGTGGCTACACCTTC
CASSSQGGGYTF
>TRBJ2-4|.|.|TRBV15
TGTGCCACCAGCAGAGATCTAGGACAAGCCAAAAACATTCAGTACTTC
CATSRDLGQAKNIQYF
>TRBJ1-2|.|.|TRBV27
TGTGCCAGCAGTTACCAGCGATCTTCATATGGCTACACCTTC
CASSYQRSSYGYTF
>TRBJ2-7|once|.|TRBV10-3
TGTGCCATCAGTGAACAGGGCTCCTACGAGCAGTACTTC
CAISEQGSYEQYF
>TRBJ2-1|.|TRBD1|TRBV2
TGTGCCAGCAAGGCGGCTACAGGGGGTTACAATGAGCAGTTCTTC
CASKAATGGYNEQFF
>TRBJ2-3|.|.|TRBV18
TGTGCCAGCTCACCAGGGGGCCTCAGAGACGATACGCAGTATTTT
CASSPGGLRDDTQYF
>TRBJ1-4|once|.|TRBV30
TGTGCCTGGAGTGTGGGACTTAATGAAAAACTGTTTTTT
CAWSVGLNEKLFF
>TRBJ1-5|.|TRBD1|TRBV19
TGTGCCAGTAAACAGGGGCCTCAATCGAACGCGAAGCCCCAGCATTTT
CASKQGPQSNAKPQHF
>TRBJ2-5|.|.|TRBV7-3
TGTGCCAGCAGCCGTATCTCGGGACAGGAGGGGGGGGCCCAGTACTTC
CASSRISGQEGGAQYF
>TRBJ2-1|.|TRBD2|TRBV19
TGTGCCAGTAGTACACTCCTAGCGGGGCCCGCGACGGGGAATGAGCAGTTCTTC
CASSTLLAGPATGNEQFF
>TRBJ1-3|.|TRBD1|TRBV7-2
TGTGCCAGCAGCTTAGTGACAGGGGGAAACACCATATATTTT
CASSLVTGGNTIYF
>TRBJ1-1|few|.|TRBV19
TGTGCCAGTAGTCTGCGGGGGAACACTGAAGCTTTCTTT
CASSLRGNTEAFF
>TRBJ2-7|.|TRBD1|TRBV25-1
TGTACTTGCGAGGGGGCGGCGAACGAGCAGTACTTC
CTCEGAANEQYF